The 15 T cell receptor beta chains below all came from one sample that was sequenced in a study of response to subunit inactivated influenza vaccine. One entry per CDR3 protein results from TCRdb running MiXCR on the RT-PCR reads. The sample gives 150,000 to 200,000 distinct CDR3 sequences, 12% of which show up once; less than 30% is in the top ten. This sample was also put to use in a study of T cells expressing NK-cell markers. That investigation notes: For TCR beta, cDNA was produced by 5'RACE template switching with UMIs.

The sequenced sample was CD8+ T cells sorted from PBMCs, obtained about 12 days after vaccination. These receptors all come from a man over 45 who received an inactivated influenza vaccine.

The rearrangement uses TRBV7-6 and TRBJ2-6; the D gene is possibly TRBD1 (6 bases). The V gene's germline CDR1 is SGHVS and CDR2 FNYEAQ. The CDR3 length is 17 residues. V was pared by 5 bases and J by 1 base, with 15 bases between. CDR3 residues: CASSPLTRGSGANVLTF. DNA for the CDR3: TGTGCCAGCAGCCCTCTCACCAGGGGATCTGGGGCCAACGTCCTGACTTTC. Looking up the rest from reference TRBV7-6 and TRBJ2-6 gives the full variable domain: GAGVSQSPRYKVTKRGQDVALRCDPISGHVSLYWYRQALGQGPEFLTYFNYEAQQDKSGLPNDRFSAERPEGSISTLTIQRTEQRDSAMYRCASSPLTRGSGANVLTFGAGSRLTVL.

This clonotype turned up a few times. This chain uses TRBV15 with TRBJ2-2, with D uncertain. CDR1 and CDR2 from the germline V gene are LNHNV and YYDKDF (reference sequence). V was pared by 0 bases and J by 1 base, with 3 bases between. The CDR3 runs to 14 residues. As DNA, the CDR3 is TGTGCCACCAGCAGAGATCGGAACACCGGGGAGCTGTTTTTT. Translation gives CATSRDRNTGELFF. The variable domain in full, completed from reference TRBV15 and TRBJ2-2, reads DAMVIQNPRYQVTQFGKPVTLSCSQTLNHNVMYWYQQKSSQAPKLLFHYYDKDFNNEADTPDNFQSRRPNTSFCFLDIRSPGLGDTAMYLCATSRDRNTGELFFGEGSRLTVL.

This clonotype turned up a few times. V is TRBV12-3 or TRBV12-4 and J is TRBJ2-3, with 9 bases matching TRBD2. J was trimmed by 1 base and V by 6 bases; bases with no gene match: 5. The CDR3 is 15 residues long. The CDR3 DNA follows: TGTGCCAGCAGCTTTAGCGGGGGACGCACAGATACGCAGTATTTT. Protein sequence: CASSFSGGRTDTQYF.

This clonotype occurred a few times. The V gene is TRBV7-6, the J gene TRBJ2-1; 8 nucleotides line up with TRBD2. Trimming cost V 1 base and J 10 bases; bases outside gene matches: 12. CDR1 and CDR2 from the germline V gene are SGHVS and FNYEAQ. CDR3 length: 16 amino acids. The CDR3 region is CASSLGSAGGRGEQFF. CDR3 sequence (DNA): TGTGCCAGCAGCTTAGGTTCCGCGGGGGGTAGGGGGGAGCAGTTCTTC.

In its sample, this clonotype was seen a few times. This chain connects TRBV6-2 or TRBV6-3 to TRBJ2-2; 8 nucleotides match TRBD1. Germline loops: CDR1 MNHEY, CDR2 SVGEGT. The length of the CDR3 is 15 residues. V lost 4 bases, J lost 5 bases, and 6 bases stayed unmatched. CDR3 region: CASSWTGPGTGELFF. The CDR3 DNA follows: TGTGCCAGCAGTTGGACAGGGCCGGGGACCGGGGAGCTGTTTTTT.

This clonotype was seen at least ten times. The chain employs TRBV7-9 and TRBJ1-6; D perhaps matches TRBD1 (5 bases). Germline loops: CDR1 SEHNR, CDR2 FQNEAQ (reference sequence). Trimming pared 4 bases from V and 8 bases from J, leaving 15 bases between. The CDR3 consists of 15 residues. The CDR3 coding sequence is TGTGCCAGCAGCTCCCCCAGGGTCAGTCATTCACCCCTCCACTTT. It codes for CASSSPRVSHSPLHF. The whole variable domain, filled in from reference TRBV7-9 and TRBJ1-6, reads DTGVSQNPRHKITKRGQNVTFRCDPISEHNRLYWYRQTLGQGPEFLTYFQNEAQLEKSRLLSDRFSAERPKGSFSTLEIQRTEQGDSAMYLCASSSPRVSHSPLHFGNGTRLTVT.

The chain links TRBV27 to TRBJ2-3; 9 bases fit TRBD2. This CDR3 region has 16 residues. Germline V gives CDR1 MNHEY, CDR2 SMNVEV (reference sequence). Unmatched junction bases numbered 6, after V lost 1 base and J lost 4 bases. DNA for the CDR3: TGTGCCAGCAGTTTATTGATGACTAGCGGTCCAGATACGCAGTATTTT. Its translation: CASSLLMTSGPDTQYF.

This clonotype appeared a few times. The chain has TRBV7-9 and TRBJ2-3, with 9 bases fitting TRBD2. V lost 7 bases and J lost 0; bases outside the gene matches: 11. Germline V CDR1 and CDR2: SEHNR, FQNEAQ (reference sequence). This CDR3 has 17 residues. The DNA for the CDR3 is TGTGCCAGCACCCAGTTGACTAGCGGAGCTAGCACAGATACGCAGTATTTT. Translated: CASTQLTSGASTDTQYF.

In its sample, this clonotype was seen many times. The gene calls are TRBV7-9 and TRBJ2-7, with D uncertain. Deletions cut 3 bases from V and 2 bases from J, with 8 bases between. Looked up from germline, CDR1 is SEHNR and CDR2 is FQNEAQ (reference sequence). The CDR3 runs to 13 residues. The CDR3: CASSLHGTYEQYF. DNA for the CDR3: TGTGCCAGCAGCTTGCACGGAACCTACGAGCAGTACTTC.

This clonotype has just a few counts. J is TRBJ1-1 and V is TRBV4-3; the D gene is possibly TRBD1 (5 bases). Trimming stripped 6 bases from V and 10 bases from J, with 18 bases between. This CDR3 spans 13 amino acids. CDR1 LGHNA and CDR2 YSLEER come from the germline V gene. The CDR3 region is CASSPSWGAGAFF. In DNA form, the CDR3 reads TGCGCCAGCAGTCCAAGTTGGGGCGCGGGAGCTTTCTTT.

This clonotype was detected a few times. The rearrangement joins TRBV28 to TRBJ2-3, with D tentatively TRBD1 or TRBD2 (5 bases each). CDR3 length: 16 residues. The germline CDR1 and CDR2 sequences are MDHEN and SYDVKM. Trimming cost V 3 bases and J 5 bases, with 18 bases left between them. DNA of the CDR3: TGTGCCAGCAGTTTCCCCCTAGCAGGGCTCAAAGATACGCAGTATTTT. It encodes CASSFPLAGLKDTQYF.

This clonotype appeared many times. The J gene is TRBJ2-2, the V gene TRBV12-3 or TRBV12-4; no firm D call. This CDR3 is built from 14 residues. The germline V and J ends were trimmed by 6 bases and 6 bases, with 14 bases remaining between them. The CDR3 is CASRTTLGAGELFF. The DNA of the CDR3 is TGTGCCAGCAGAACCACCTTGGGCGCCGGGGAGCTGTTTTTT.

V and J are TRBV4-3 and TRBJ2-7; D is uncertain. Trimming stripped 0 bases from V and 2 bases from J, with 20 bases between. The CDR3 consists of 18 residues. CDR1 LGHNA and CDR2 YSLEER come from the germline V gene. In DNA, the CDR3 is TGCGCCAGCAGCCAAGATGCCGAACCCAGGCACGGAGCCTACGAGCAGTACTTC. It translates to CASSQDAEPRHGAYEQYF.

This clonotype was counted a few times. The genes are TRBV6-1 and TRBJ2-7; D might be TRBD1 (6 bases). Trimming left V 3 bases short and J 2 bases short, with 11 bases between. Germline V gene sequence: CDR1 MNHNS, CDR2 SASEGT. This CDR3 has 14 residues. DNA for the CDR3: TGTGCCAGCAGTGATCAGTACAGGGCCTACGAGCAGTACTTC. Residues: CASSDQYRAYEQYF.

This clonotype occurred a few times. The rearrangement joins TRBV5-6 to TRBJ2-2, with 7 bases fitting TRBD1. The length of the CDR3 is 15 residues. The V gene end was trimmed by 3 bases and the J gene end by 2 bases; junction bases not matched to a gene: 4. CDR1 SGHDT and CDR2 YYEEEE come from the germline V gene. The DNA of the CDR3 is TGTGCCAGCAGCTGGGGGACAGTAAACACCGGGGAGCTGTTTTTT. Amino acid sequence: CASSWGTVNTGELFF.